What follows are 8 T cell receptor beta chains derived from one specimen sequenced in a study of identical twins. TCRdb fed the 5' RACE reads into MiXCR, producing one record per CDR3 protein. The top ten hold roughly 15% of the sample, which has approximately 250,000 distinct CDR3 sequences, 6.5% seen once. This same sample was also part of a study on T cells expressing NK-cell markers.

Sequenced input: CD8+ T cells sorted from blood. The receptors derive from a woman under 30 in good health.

The CDR3 DNA follows: TGTGCCAGCAGCTGGGCGGGGAACGAGCAGTACTTC. Its translation: CASSWAGNEQYF. The J gene is TRBJ2-7, the V gene TRBV11-2; TRBD2 is a possible D gene (6 bases). The germline V and J ends were trimmed by 4 bases and 5 bases, with 9 bases remaining between them. The V gene's germline CDR1 is SGHAT and CDR2 FQNNGV. This CDR3 contains 12 residues.

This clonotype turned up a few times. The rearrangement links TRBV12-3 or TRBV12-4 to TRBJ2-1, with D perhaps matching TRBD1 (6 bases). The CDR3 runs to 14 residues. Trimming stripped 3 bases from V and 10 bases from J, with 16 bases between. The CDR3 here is CASSLAFGTSEQFF. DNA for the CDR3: TGTGCCAGCAGTTTGGCTTTCGGGACAAGCGAGCAGTTCTTC.

The CDR3 loop is CASSWKTSGEEPNTGELFF. In DNA form, the CDR3 reads TGCGCCAGCAGCTGGAAGACTAGCGGGGAAGAACCGAACACCGGGGAGCTGTTTTTT. This chain connects TRBV5-1 to TRBJ2-2; TRBD2 aligns across 11 bases. The CDR3 sequence is 19 residues long. Germline trimming cut 3 bases from V and 0 bases from J; bases unmatched to any gene: 10. CDR1 is SGHRS, CDR2 YFSETQ, per germline. The full variable domain, with the rest looked up from reference TRBV5-1 and TRBJ2-2, is KAGVTQTPRYLIKTRGQQVTLSCSPISGHRSVSWYQQTPGQGLQFLFEYFSETQRNKGNFPGRFSGRQFSNSRSEMNVSTLELGDSALYLCASSWKTSGEEPNTGELFFGEGSRLTVL.

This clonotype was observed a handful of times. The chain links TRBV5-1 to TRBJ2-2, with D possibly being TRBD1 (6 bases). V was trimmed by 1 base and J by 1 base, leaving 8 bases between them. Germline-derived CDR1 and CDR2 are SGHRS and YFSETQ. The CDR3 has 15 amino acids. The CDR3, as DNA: TGCGCCAGCAGCTTGTACAGGGTGAACACCGGGGAGCTGTTTTTT. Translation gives CASSLYRVNTGELFF. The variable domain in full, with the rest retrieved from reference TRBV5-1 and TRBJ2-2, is KAGVTQTPRYLIKTRGQQVTLSCSPISGHRSVSWYQQTPGQGLQFLFEYFSETQRNKGNFPGRFSGRQFSNSRSEMNVSTLELGDSALYLCASSLYRVNTGELFFGEGSRLTVL.

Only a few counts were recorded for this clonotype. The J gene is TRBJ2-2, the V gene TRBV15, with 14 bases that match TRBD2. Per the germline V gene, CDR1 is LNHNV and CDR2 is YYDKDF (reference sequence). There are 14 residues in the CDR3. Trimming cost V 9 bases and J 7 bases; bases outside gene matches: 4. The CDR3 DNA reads TGTGCCACAAGGACTAGCGGGAGGAGCGGGGAGCTGTTTTTT. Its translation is CATRTSGRSGELFF.

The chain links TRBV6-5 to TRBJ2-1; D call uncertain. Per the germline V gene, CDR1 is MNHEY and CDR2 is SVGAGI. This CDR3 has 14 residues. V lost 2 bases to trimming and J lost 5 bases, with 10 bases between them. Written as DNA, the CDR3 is TGTGCCAGCAGTTACCATCGTTTGAACAATGAGCAGTTCTTC. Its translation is CASSYHRLNNEQFF.

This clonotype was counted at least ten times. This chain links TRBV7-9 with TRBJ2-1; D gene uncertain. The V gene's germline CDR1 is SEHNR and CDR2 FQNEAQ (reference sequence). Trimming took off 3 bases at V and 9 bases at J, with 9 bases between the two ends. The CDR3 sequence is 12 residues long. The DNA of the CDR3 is TGTGCCAGCAGCTTTATGAGGAGTGAGCAGTTCTTC. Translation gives CASSFMRSEQFF.

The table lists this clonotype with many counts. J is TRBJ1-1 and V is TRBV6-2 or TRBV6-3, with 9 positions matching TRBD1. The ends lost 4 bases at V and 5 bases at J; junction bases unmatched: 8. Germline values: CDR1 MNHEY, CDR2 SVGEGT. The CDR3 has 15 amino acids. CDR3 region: CASSLTGGLSTEAFF. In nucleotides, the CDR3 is TGTGCCAGCAGTTTAACAGGGGGCCTTTCGACTGAAGCTTTCTTT.